This T cell receptor beta chain was profiled in a study of shared clonotypes between healthy human individuals. This clone was detected only once. The antigen is undetermined. The CDR3 totals 13 residues. V shed 5 bases and J shed 7 bases, with 12 bases lying between them. Germline CDR1 reads LGHNA; CDR2 reads YNFKEQ. Study findings and constraints: Clonotype sharing among donors likely depends on sequencing depth.

The donors were adults (healthy and HIV-negative) with no recent acute infections or vaccinations. The assay ran at deep level. Approximately 30,000 T cell genomes, or about 320 ng DNA, went into unsorted PBMC replicate PCRs. Using immunoSEQ multiplex PCR, the repertoire was profiled, and TCRdb retains in-frame clones only, with some absent. This table holds hundreds of thousands of clones, around 77% found once. Sequenced: PBMCs. The clonotype was recovered from a woman between 35 and 50 years old in good health. Some clones in this sample may be carry-over from other donors' samples. The chain uses TRBV4-2 and TRBJ2-4; the D gene is possibly TRBD1 (6 bases). Written as DNA, the CDR3 is TGTGCCAGCAGCAACGACAGGTCCAACATTCAGTACTTC. This translates into CASSNDRSNIQYF.